This paragraph reports one T cell receptor (beta chain). What it binds is unknown. The entry originates in a study of PD-1 blockade in classical Hodgkin lymphoma. The study's findings and limits: Newly diagnosed patients reportedly trailed healthy donors in baseline TCR diversity. The authors excluded patients who started nivolumab under 1 year after ASCT.

Specified time point: cycle 4 day 1 (C4D1), after five to seven weeks of nivolumab. Every patient relapsed after autologous stem cell transplantation, and brentuximab vedotin exposure varied. Best responses fell into complete response, partial response or progressive disease. Sequencing was performed with immunoSEQ multiplex PCR; in TCRdb, only in-frame clones are kept and a portion is missing. The repertoire holds about 9,700 clones, around four fifths seen once, with around 43% in the top ten. The V gene lost 5 bases and the J gene lost 3 bases, with 5 bases spanning the gap. The germline CDR1 and CDR2 sequences are SEHNR and FQNEAQ (reference sequence). This CDR3 comprises 11 residues.

The chain combines TRBV7-9 with TRBJ2-7; no firm D call. The sequencing here drew on peripheral blood mononuclear cells (PBMCs), taken before the fourth cycle of nivolumab. The source of this sequence is a human donor with classical Hodgkin lymphoma. The CDR3 nucleotides are TGTGCCAGCAGCGATAGCTACGAGCAGTACTTC. Its translation: CASSDSYEQYF.